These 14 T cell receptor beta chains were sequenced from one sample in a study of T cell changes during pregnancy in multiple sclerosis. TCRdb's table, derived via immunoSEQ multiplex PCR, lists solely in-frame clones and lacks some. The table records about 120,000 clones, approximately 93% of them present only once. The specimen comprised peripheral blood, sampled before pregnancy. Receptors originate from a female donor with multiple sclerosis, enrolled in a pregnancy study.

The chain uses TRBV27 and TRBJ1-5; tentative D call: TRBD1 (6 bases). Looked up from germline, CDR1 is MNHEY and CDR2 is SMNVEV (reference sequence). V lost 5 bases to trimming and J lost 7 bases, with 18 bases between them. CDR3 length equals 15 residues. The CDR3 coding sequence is TGTGCCAGCAGTCCCCTGACAGGACTCGGCCAGCCCCAGCATTTT. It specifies CASSPLTGLGQPQHF.

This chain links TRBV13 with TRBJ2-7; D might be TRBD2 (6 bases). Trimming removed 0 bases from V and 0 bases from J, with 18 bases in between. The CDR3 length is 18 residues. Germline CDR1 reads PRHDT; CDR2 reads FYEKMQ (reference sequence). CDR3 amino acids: CASSLGLREARSSYEQYF. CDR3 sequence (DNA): TGTGCCAGCAGCTTAGGCCTAAGGGAGGCCCGGAGCTCCTACGAGCAGTACTTC.

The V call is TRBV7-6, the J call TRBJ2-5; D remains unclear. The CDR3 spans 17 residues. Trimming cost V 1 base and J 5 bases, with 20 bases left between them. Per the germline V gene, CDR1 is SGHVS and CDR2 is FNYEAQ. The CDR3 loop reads CASSLDVRPNLRETQYF. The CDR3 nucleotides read TGTGCCAGCAGCTTAGATGTAAGGCCTAACCTGAGGGAGACCCAGTACTTC.

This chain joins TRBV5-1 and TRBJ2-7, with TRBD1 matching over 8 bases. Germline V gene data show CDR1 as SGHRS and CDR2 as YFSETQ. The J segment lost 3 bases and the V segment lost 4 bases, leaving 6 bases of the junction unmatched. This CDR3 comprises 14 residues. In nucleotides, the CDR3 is TGCGCCAGCAGCCTGGACAGGGCTGGCTACGAGCAGTACTTC. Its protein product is CASSLDRAGYEQYF.

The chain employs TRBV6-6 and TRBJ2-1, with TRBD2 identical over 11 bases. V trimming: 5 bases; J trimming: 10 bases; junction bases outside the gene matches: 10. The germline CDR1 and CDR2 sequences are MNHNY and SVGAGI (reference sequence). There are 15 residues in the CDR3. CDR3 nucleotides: TGTGCCAGCAGTCCTAGCGGGGGGTCTGTTGGCGAGCAGTTCTTC. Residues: CASSPSGGSVGEQFF.

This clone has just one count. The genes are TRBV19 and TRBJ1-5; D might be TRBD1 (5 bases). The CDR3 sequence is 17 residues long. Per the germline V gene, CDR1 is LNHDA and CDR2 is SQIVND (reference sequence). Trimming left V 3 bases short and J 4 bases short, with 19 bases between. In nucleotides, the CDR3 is TGTGCCAGTAGTATTAGGGCACCCCTCGGGGGGAATCAGCCCCAGCATTTT. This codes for CASSIRAPLGGNQPQHF.

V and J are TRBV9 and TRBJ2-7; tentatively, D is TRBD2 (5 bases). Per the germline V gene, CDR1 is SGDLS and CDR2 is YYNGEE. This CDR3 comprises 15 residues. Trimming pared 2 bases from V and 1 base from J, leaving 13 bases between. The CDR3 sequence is CASSVGMAESYEQYF. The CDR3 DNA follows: TGTGCCAGCAGCGTCGGGATGGCGGAGTCCTACGAGCAGTACTTC.

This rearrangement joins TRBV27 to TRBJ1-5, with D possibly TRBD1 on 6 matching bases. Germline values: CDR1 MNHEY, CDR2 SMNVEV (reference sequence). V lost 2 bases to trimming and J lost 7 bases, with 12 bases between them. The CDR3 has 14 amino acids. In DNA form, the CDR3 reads TGTGCCAGCAGTTTAACAGGGCGAGTCCAGCCCCAGCATTTT. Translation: CASSLTGRVQPQHF.

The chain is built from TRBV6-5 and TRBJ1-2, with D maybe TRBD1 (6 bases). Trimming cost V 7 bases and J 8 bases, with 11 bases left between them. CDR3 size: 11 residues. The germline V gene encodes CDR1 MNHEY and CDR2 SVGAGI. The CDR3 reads CASMGAGGYTF. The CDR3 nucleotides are TGTGCCAGCATGGGGGCTGGCGGCTACACCTTC.

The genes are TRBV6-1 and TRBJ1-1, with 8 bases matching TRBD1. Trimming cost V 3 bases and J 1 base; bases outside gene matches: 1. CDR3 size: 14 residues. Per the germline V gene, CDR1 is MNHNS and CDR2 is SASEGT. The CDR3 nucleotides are TGTGCCAGCAGTGAGGGGACAGGGAACACTGAAGCTTTCTTT. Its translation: CASSEGTGNTEAFF.

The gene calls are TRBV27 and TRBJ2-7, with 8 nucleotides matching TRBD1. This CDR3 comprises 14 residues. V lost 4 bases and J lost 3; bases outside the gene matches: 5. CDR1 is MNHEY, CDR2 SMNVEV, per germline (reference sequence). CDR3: CASSSHGQGYEQYF. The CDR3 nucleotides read TGTGCCAGCAGTTCCCACGGACAGGGCTACGAGCAGTACTTC.

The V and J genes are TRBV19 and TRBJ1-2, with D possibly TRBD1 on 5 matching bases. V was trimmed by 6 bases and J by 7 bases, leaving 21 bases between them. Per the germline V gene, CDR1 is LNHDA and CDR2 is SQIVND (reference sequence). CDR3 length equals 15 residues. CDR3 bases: TGTGCCAGTAGCCAAAACGGGGGATTTCGGACTGGCTACACCTTC. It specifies CASSQNGGFRTGYTF.

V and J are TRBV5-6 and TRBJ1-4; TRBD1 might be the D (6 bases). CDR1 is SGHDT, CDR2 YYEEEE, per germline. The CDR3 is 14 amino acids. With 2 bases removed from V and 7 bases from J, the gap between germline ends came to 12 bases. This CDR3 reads CASSFQGTLEKLFF. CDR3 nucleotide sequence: TGTGCCAGCAGCTTCCAGGGGACCCTTGAAAAACTGTTTTTT. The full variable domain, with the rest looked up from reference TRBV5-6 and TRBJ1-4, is DAGVTQSPTHLIKTRGQQVTLRCSPKSGHDTVSWYQQALGQGPQFIFQYYEEEERQRGNFPDRFSGHQFPNYSSELNVNALLLGDSALYLCASSFQGTLEKLFFGSGTQLSVL.

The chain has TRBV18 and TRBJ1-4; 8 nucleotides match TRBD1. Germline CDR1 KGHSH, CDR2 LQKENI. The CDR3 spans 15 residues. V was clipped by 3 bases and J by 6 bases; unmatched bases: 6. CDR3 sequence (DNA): TGTGCCAGCTCACCGTACCGGGACAGGCATGAAAAACTGTTTTTT. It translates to CASSPYRDRHEKLFF.